This T cell receptor (beta chain) was profiled in a study of blood T cell repertoires in COVID-19. Across the whole study: Samples of COVID-19 (acute and convalescent) were obtained from the United States, Italy and Spain.

In the original analysis: The authors estimated nucleated cell counts from reference gene primer amplification. Repertoires were generated with immunoSEQ multiplex PCR, while TCRdb's copy carries only in-frame clones and drops some. For V, J and clone size, that table is used; D and trimming come from the DNA. The table includes a few hundred thousand clones, 90% detected once. Germline assignment: CDR1 SGHNT and CDR2 YYREEE (reference sequence). Trimming stripped 0 bases from V and 5 bases from J, with 15 bases between. The CDR3 covers 15 residues. Participant ages covered about 18 to 89 years across some 25 US areas.

The specimen sequenced was PBMCs or T cells enriched from blood (not recorded which). J is TRBJ2-7 and V is TRBV5-4; the D gene is possibly TRBD1 (6 bases). The receptor was isolated from a woman aged 18-30 years with acute COVID-19. CDR3: CASSLDAIKGDEQYF. In DNA form, the CDR3 reads TGTGCCAGCAGCTTGGATGCTATTAAGGGGGACGAGCAGTACTTC.